This entry describes one T cell receptor (beta chain). Its antigen is undetermined. The read ends 3 residues early relative to the CDR3; the germline J gene fills the gap. The sample belongs to a study of T cells in women clearing cervical HPV infection. On the study more broadly: Women with histologically confirmed HPV16-related CIN3 or worse, 2 with invasive cancer, served as cases. Case blood was drawn when the lesion was first found; control blood after infection became undetectable.

Looked up from germline, CDR1 is SGHNT and CDR2 is YENEEA. V was clipped by 0 bases and J by 3 bases; unmatched bases: 4. This CDR3 region has 15 residues. Sequenced by immunoSEQ multiplex PCR; TCRdb stores in-frame clones only, minus some. This table lists 40,000 to 45,000 clones. Whole-study results and caveats: Cases and controls were distinguished at AUC 0.83 by richness and V genes. Controls had more TRBV6-7 (about 0.16%) than cases (roughly 0.11%).

The source is a woman aged 18 to 75 with a cervical HPV16 infection that either progressed to CIN3+ or cleared (not recorded which). The sequenced sample was blood buffy coat. This chain connects TRBV11-3 to TRBJ2-5; the match to TRBD2 covers 7 bases. The DNA read from the CDR3 is TGTGCCAGCAGCTTAGAGGGGCTAGCGGAAGAGACC. It translates to CASSLEGLAEET. The full CDR3 reads CASSLEGLAEETQYF. The whole variable domain, filled in from reference TRBV11-3 and TRBJ2-5, reads EAGVVQSPRYKIIEKKQPVAFWCNPISGHNTLYWYLQNLGQGPELLIRYENEEAVDDSQLPKDRFSAERLKGVDSTLKIQPAELGDSAVYLCASSLEGLAEETQYFGPGTRLLVL.